This passage covers 8 T cell receptor beta chains from one sample sequenced in a study of CD8 T cells in Susac syndrome. RNA totalling roughly 0.45 to 1 ug underwent reverse transcription with random hexamers. Each CDR3 protein is one row after TCRdb ran MiXCR on the immunoSEQ multiplex PCR reads. The sample records about 150,000 distinct CDR3 sequences, just under 95% being singletons. Sequenced material: CD8+ T cells from PBMCs. These receptors were obtained from a human donor with multiple sclerosis.

The chain uses TRBV27 and TRBJ1-3, with a possible D match to TRBD1 (6 bases). Germline assignment: CDR1 MNHEY and CDR2 SMNVEV (reference sequence). There are 18 residues in the CDR3. The V end was cut by 5 bases, the J end by 0 bases, with 20 bases between. The CDR3 loop is CASSPRYGQLSSGNTIYF. DNA of the CDR3: TGTGCCAGCAGTCCCCGATACGGACAGTTGAGCTCTGGAAACACCATATATTTT.

V and J are TRBV6-5 and TRBJ2-3, with a possible D match to TRBD2 (6 bases). Trimming stripped 4 bases from V and 2 bases from J, with 19 bases between. The CDR3 is 17 amino acids. Germline V gene data show CDR1 as MNHEY and CDR2 as SVGAGI. The CDR3 protein is CASSSTPLGLFTDTQYF. As DNA, the CDR3 is TGTGCCAGCAGTTCGACGCCTCTCGGACTATTCACAGATACGCAGTATTTT.

The rearrangement links TRBV29-1 to TRBJ2-7; tentatively, D is TRBD2 (6 bases). CDR1 and CDR2 from the germline V gene are SQVTM and ANQGSEA. This CDR3 is built from 14 residues. V gave up 6 bases and J gave up 5 bases, with 20 bases separating them. The CDR3 loop reads CSVPRGGSGDEQYF. CDR3 DNA sequence: TGCAGCGTCCCCCGAGGAGGGTCCGGGGACGAGCAGTACTTC.

The genes are TRBV11-1 and TRBJ2-1; a weak D match, TRBD1 (5 bases). Looked up from germline, CDR1 is SGHAT and CDR2 is FQDESV (reference sequence). Trimming took off 2 bases at V and 8 bases at J, with 16 bases between the two ends. The CDR3 has 15 amino acids. CDR3 loop: CASSLQGQSRHEQFF. The CDR3 bases are TGTGCCAGCAGCTTACAGGGTCAAAGTAGGCATGAGCAGTTCTTC.

CDR3 bases: TGTGCCAGCAGTTCCGGGCCCTTCTCTGGAAACACCATATATTTT. As protein: CASSSGPFSGNTIYF. The rearrangement uses TRBV12-3 or TRBV12-4 and TRBJ1-3; no clear D. CDR3 length: 15 residues. With 4 bases removed from V and 0 bases from J, the gap between germline ends came to 10 bases.

DNA of the CDR3: TGTGCCAGCATCCCGACAGGGCACTATGGCTACACCTTC. This encodes CASIPTGHYGYTF. The gene calls are TRBV7-9 and TRBJ1-2; 7 bases align to TRBD1. This CDR3 has 13 residues. Trimming at V came to 7 bases and at J to 3 bases, leaving 5 bases not matched to a gene. Germline CDR1 SEHNR, CDR2 FQNEAQ (reference sequence).

This clonotype was counted a few times. CDR3: CSARDGYEQYF. Written as DNA, the CDR3 is TGCAGTGCTCGGGACGGATACGAGCAGTACTTC. The chain employs TRBV20-1 and TRBJ2-7; possibly TRBD1 or TRBD2 for D (5 bases each). The CDR3 is 11 amino acids. The V gene lost 5 bases and the J gene lost 4 bases, with 9 bases spanning the gap. In germline, CDR1 is DFQATT, CDR2 SNEGSKA (reference sequence).

The CDR3 sequence: CASVPPYGYTF. CDR3 in DNA: TGTGCCAGCGTGCCTCCATATGGCTACACCTTC. The chain uses TRBV2 and TRBJ1-2; D not resolved. V gave up 8 bases and J gave up 5 bases, with 9 bases separating them. This CDR3 is built from 11 residues. Germline V gives CDR1 SNHLY, CDR2 FYNNEI.